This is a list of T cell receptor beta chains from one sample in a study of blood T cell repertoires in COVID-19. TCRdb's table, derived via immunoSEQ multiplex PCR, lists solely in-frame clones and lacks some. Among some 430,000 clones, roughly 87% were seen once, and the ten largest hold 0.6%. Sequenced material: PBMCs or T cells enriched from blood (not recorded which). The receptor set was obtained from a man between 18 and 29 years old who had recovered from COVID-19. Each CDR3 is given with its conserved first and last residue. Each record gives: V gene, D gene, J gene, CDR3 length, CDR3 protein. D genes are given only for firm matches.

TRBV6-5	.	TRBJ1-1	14	CASSNSRSRTEAFF
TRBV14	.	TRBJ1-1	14	CASRPTGLNTEAFF
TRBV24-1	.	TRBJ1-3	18	CATTPNPGVTRTGNTIYF
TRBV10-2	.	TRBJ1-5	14	CASSGSTGNQPQHF
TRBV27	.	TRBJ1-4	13	CASGEDRNEKLFF
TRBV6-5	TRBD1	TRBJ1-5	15	CASSTGTGRNQPQHF
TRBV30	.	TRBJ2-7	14	CAWSLLGGTYEQYF
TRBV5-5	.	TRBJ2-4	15	CASSLEGEGLNIQYF
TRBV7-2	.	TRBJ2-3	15	CASSLAPVSSDTQYF
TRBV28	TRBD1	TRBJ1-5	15	CASSAGTGGGQPQHF
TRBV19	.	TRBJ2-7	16	CASKGPIETGSYEQYF
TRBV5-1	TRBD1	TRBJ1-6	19	CASSLEGTGALSVGSPLHF
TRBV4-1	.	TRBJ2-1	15	CASSSGSSSYNEQFF
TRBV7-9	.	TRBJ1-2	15	CASSLVTGVVDGYTF
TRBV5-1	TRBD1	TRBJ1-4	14	CASRSGTENEKLFF
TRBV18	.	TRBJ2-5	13	CASSPYQEETQYF
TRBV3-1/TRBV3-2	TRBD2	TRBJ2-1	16	CASSLGLAGGQNEQFF
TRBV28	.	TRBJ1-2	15	CASSLTRLWNYGYTF
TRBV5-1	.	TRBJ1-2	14	CASSLGQFSYGYTF
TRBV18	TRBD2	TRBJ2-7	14	CASSPGEGPYEQYF
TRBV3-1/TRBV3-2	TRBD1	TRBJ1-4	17	CASSQGTRGTANEKLFF
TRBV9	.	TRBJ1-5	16	CASSPGGANRDQPQHF
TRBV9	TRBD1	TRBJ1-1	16	CASSTHGDRMNTEAFF
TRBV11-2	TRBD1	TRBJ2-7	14	CASRKLGTGYEQYF
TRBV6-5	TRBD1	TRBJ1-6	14	CASSVGQPSSPLHF
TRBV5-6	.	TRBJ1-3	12	CASSSVGNTIYF
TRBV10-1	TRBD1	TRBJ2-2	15	CASSARTGGGGELFF
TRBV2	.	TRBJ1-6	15	CATSIQESYNSPLHF
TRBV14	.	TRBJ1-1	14	CASSPSGWNTEAFF
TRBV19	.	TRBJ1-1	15	CASWPTGSRKAEAFF
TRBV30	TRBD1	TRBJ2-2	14	CALEMTGGTGELFF
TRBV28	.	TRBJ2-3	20	CASSLTGGGLTPDSTDTQYF
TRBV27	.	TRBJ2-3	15	CASSKEGQHTDTQYF
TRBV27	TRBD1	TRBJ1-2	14	CASSPGQGASGYTF
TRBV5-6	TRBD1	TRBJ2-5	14	CASSSGQGTETQYF
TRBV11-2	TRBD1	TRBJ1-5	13	CASSPDRDQPQHF
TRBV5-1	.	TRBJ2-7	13	CASSSAAGYEQYF
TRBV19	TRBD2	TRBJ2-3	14	CASNPGGGTDTQYF
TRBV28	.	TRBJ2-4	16	CASSPGVTIAKNIQYF
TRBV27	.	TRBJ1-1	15	CASSLSWQMNTEAFF
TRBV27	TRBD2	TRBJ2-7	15	CASSLSAGDLYEQYF
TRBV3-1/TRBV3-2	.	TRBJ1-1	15	CASSPRVTDFAEAFF
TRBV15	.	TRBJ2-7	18	CATSRDQSLDYWRYEQYF
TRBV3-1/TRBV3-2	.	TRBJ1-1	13	CASSQGRGGVAFF
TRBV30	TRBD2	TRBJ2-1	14	CAWSRSGSYNEQFF
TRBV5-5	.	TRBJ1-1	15	CASSFNRAGNGEAFF
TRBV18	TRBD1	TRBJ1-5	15	CASSHGTASNQPQHF
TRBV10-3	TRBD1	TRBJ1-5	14	CATPMTGDNQPQHF
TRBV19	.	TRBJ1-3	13	CASEGGAGNTIYF
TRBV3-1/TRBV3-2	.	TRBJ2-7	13	CASSQEARGEQYF
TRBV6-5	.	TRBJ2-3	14	CASSYSVETDTQYF
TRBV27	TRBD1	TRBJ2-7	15	CASSPYRDRAYEQYF
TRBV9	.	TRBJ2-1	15	CASSGRYGSNNEQFF
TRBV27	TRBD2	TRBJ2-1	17	CASSLYQSGGSYNEQFF
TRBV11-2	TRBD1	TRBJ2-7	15	CASSSLTGGSYEQYF
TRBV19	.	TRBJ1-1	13	CASSWGGQTEAFF
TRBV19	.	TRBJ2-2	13	CASSIRVAGELFF
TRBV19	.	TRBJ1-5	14	CASRGGGGYQPQHF
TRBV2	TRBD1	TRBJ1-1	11	CASRRQGWAFF
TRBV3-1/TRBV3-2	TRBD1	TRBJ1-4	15	CASSQAGTGNEKLFF